The 22 T cell receptor beta chains listed next were all sequenced from one sample in a study of blood T cell repertoires in COVID-19. The assay was immunoSEQ multiplex PCR, and TCRdb's table has in-frame clones only and misses some. The data hold fewer than 120,000 clones, with around nine tenths observed a single time. Sequencing input: peripheral blood. All receptors come from a human donor in a cohort sampled during active COVID-19.

This chain joins TRBV2 and TRBJ2-2; 8 nucleotides line up with TRBD2. The junction had 19 bases not matched to a gene; V was cut back by 2 bases and J by 5 bases. Per germline, CDR1 SNHLY and CDR2 FYNNEI. This CDR3 spans 20 amino acids. The CDR3 region is CASSERRGSGSFVGTGELFF. The DNA of the CDR3 is TGTGCCAGCAGTGAACGTAGAGGGAGCGGGAGCTTCGTGGGGACCGGGGAGCTGTTTTTT.

This sequence joins TRBV2 and TRBJ1-1; 7 bases match TRBD1. CDR3 length: 13 amino acids. V gave up 6 bases and J gave up 6 bases; unmatched junction bases: 7. Germline-derived CDR1 and CDR2 are SNHLY and FYNNEI. CDR3 in DNA: TGTGCCAGCAGCGAGACAGGGCGCGCTGAAGCTTTCTTT. Protein product: CASSETGRAEAFF.

This sequence joins TRBV7-2 and TRBJ2-7, with TRBD2 identical over 7 bases. The CDR3 is 16 residues long. The V and J ends lost 1 base and 0 bases, in that order; junction bases with no gene match: 6. The V gene's germline CDR1 is SGHTA and CDR2 FQGNSA. The DNA for the CDR3 is TGTGCCAGCAGCTTAGTAGGGCTAGCGGACTCCTACGAGCAGTACTTC. It specifies CASSLVGLADSYEQYF.

This clone occurred once. The chain uses TRBV30 and TRBJ1-4; D not certain. V dropped 0 bases and J dropped 11 bases, with 7 bases sitting between them. Germline V gene lookup returns CDR1 GTSNPN and CDR2 SVGIG (reference sequence). CDR3 length: 11 residues. The CDR3 is CAWSVRGKLFF. CDR3 sequence (DNA): TGTGCCTGGAGTGTCCGCGGGAAACTGTTTTTT.

The chain combines TRBV15 with TRBJ2-2; D remains ambiguous. From germline, CDR1 is LNHNV and CDR2 YYDKDF (reference sequence). There are 15 residues in the CDR3. V gave up 0 bases and J gave up 6 bases, with 11 bases separating them. The DNA of the CDR3 is TGTGCCACCAGCAGAGATACGTCCCGAGCCGGGGAGCTGTTTTTT. Its translation is CATSRDTSRAGELFF.

This rearrangement joins TRBV19 to TRBJ2-2, with 10 bases that match TRBD1. The germline CDR1 and CDR2 sequences are LNHDA and SQIVND (reference sequence). V gave up 3 bases and J gave up 2 bases; unmatched junction bases: 3. The CDR3 runs 16 residues. This CDR3 is CASSMDRGLNTGELFF. For the CDR3, the DNA is TGTGCCAGTAGTATGGACAGGGGGTTAAACACCGGGGAGCTGTTTTTT. The entire variable domain, with the rest obtained from reference TRBV19 and TRBJ2-2, is as follows: DGGITQSPKYLFRKEGQNVTLSCEQNLNHDAMYWYRQDPGQGLRLIYYSQIVNDFQKGDIAEGYSVSREKKESFPLTVTSAQKNPTAFYLCASSMDRGLNTGELFFGEGSRLTVL.

This chain connects TRBV11-2 to TRBJ1-2; possible D gene TRBD1, 6 bases. This CDR3 is built from 16 residues. Trimming removed 1 base from V and 3 bases from J, with 15 bases in between. Germline V lookup: CDR1 SGHAT, CDR2 FQNNGV. This CDR3 is CASSLVPQGLDYGYTF. CDR3 bases: TGTGCCAGCAGCTTAGTTCCACAGGGCTTGGACTATGGCTACACCTTC.

This chain uses TRBV14 with TRBJ1-1; D remains unclear. Germline V gene sequence: CDR1 SGHDN, CDR2 FVKESK. This CDR3 has 15 residues. V lost 0 bases, J lost 7 bases, and 15 bases lay in between. The CDR3 spells CASSQESYIRGEAFF. As DNA, the CDR3 is TGTGCCAGCAGCCAAGAGTCGTATATTCGGGGTGAAGCTTTCTTT.

The chain has TRBV9 and TRBJ2-2, with 9 bases that match TRBD2. The CDR3 is 16 amino acids. V was clipped by 4 bases and J by 2 bases; unmatched bases: 6. In germline, CDR1 is SGDLS, CDR2 YYNGEE. CDR3 protein: CASSLRLAANTGELFF. CDR3 sequence (DNA): TGTGCCAGCAGCCTCCGACTAGCGGCCAACACCGGGGAGCTGTTTTTT.

This clone appeared a single time. This sequence joins TRBV5-4 and TRBJ1-1; D gene unclear. This CDR3 spans 13 amino acids. The germline CDR1 and CDR2 sequences are SGHNT and YYREEE (reference sequence). With 4 bases removed from V and 4 bases from J, the gap between germline ends came to 11 bases. The CDR3 is CASSLDGFTEAFF. The CDR3 DNA is TGTGCCAGCAGCCTCGACGGGTTCACTGAAGCTTTCTTT.

The chain employs TRBV4-3 and TRBJ2-2; D is uncertain. The V gene's germline CDR1 is LGHNA and CDR2 YSLEER. The V and J ends lost 4 bases and 5 bases respectively, with 14 bases between them. The CDR3 covers 15 residues. CDR3 loop: CASSPNGQKTGELFF. The CDR3, as DNA: TGCGCCAGCAGCCCAAATGGCCAGAAGACCGGGGAGCTGTTTTTT.

V is TRBV27 and J is TRBJ2-3, with 14 positions matching TRBD2. This CDR3 has 19 residues. Germline V gene data show CDR1 as MNHEY and CDR2 as SMNVEV (reference sequence). Germline trimming cut 5 bases from V and 4 bases from J; bases unmatched to any gene: 14. The CDR3 coding sequence is TGTGCCAGCAGTCCTCACCCTCCTGGGACTAGCGGGAGTTCAGATACGCAGTATTTT. Its translation is CASSPHPPGTSGSSDTQYF.

CDR3 sequence: CASSQDRQRTYNEQFF. In DNA form, the CDR3 reads TGTGCCAGCAGCCAAGATCGCCAGCGGACCTACAATGAGCAGTTCTTC. V gene TRBV4-2 combines with J gene TRBJ2-7; maybe TRBD2 (5 bases). Matching the DNA end better, TRBJ2-1 makes the J call doubtful. Germline CDR1 reads LGHNA; CDR2 reads YNFKEQ. This CDR3 is 16 amino acids long.

This clone occurred once. J is TRBJ2-3 and V is TRBV3-1 (or the pseudogene TRBV3-2); 10 bases align to TRBD2. Germline assignment: CDR1 LGHDT and CDR2 YNNKEL (reference sequence). The CDR3 totals 16 residues. The ends lost 1 base at V and 6 bases at J; junction bases unmatched: 7. The CDR3 DNA sequence: TGTGCCAGCAGCCAAGGTCCAGCGGGGGGGTGGGATACGCAGTATTTT. It translates to CASSQGPAGGWDTQYF.

On this clone itself: The same CDR3 is also encoded by other DNA sequences in this sample. The V call is TRBV2, the J call TRBJ2-1; a possible D gene is TRBD1 (6 bases). Germline-derived CDR1 and CDR2 are SNHLY and FYNNEI. V lost 6 bases to trimming and J lost 0 bases, with 6 bases between them. This CDR3 has 13 amino acids. The CDR3 sequence is CASRQGSYNEQFF. Here the CDR3 DNA reads TGTGCCAGCAGACAGGGCTCCTACAATGAGCAGTTCTTC.

CDR3 region: CASSSPSGYTF. The CDR3 DNA is TGTGCCAGCAGCTCCCCCTCTGGCTACACCTTC. The chain combines TRBV7-8 with TRBJ1-2; the D is unclear. Germline CDR1 reads SGHVS; CDR2 reads FQNEAQ. This CDR3 spans 11 amino acids. Trimming pared 4 bases from V and 7 bases from J, leaving 7 bases between.

The chain is built from TRBV3-1 (or the pseudogene TRBV3-2) and TRBJ1-2; 8 nucleotides agree with TRBD1. In germline, CDR1 is LGHDT, CDR2 YNNKEL (reference sequence). The V segment lost 0 bases and the J segment 4 bases; nucleotides outside the gene matches: 7. The CDR3 is made up of 16 amino acids. CDR3 loop: CASSQDLQGASYGYTF. The DNA of the CDR3 is TGTGCCAGCAGCCAAGATCTCCAGGGGGCTTCCTATGGCTACACCTTC.

The chain has TRBV7-9 and TRBJ2-7; D might be TRBD1 (6 bases). V lost 2 bases, J lost 4 bases, and 12 bases lay in between. CDR1 and CDR2 from the germline V gene are SEHNR and FQNEAQ (reference sequence). The CDR3 is 14 residues long. The CDR3, as DNA: TGTGCCAGCAGCTTAACCGGACAGTGGTACGAGCAGTACTTC. This codes for CASSLTGQWYEQYF.

V usage is TRBV10-3 and J usage is TRBJ2-1, with a weak D call TRBD1 (5 bases). The V end lost 4 bases, the J end lost 2 bases, and 18 bases lay between the germline ends. The CDR3 totals 17 residues. In germline, CDR1 is ENHRY, CDR2 SYGVKD. The CDR3 here is CAISASIPGITYNEQFF. For the CDR3, the DNA is TGTGCCATCAGTGCTTCCATACCAGGGATTACCTACAATGAGCAGTTCTTC.

The chain employs TRBV5-1 and TRBJ2-1; 13 bases line up with TRBD2. The CDR3 extends over 16 amino acids. V lost 0 bases to trimming and J lost 9 bases; unmatched junction nucleotides: 6. The germline V gene has CDR1 SGHRS and CDR2 YFSETQ. This chain's CDR3 is CASSLGGTSGKSEQFF. The CDR3 coding sequence is TGCGCCAGCAGCTTGGGGGGGACTAGCGGGAAGAGTGAGCAGTTCTTC.

The chain recombines TRBV4-1 with TRBJ2-5, with 9 positions matching TRBD2. From germline, CDR1 is MGHRA and CDR2 YSYEKL. Trimming at V came to 0 bases and at J to 4 bases, leaving 6 bases not matched to a gene. CDR3 length: 16 residues. The CDR3 protein is CASSQDRGTSLETQYF. In DNA form, the CDR3 reads TGCGCCAGCAGCCAAGATAGAGGGACTAGCTTAGAGACCCAGTACTTC.

The chain is built from TRBV14 and TRBJ2-7, with a tentative D call TRBD1 (5 bases). The ends were cut back, 10 bases at V and 3 bases at J, with 10 bases in the middle. The CDR3 has 11 residues. CDR1 and CDR2 (germline): SGHDN, FVKESK. This CDR3 is CATTQGYEQYF. CDR3 sequence (DNA): TGTGCCACGACCCAGGGCTACGAGCAGTACTTC.